The 32 T cell receptor beta chains reported below all come from one sample, sequenced in a study of T cell responses to AZD1222 COVID-19 vaccine. Clones were sequenced by immunoSEQ multiplex PCR, and TCRdb holds only the in-frame ones, with some missing. There are 150,000 to 200,000 clones in the sample; around nine tenths occur only once, and roughly 2.5% lies in the top ten. This sample comprised peripheral blood, obtained on day 0 of AZD1222 vaccination. The receptors here all came from an adult in good health.

The rearrangement links TRBV24-1 to TRBJ1-5, with D unclear. The CDR3 sequence is 14 residues long. Between the trimmed V and J ends, which lost 3 bases and 0 bases, there was a span of 5 bases. Germline V CDR1 and CDR2: KGHDR, SFDVKD. The CDR3 spells CATSDSNSNQPQHF. Written as DNA, the CDR3 is TGTGCCACCAGTGATAGTAATAGCAATCAGCCCCAGCATTTT.

The genes are TRBV15 and TRBJ1-5; no definite D call. V lost 0 bases, J lost 5 bases, and 20 bases lay in between. The CDR3 totals 18 residues. The germline gives CDR1 LNHNV, CDR2 YYDKDF (reference sequence). As DNA, the CDR3 is TGTGCCACCAGCAGAGATCAAGTCGGAGGTACTCGGGATCAGCCCCAGCATTTT. This codes for CATSRDQVGGTRDQPQHF.

The chain has TRBV5-4 and TRBJ2-7; 7 bases are a match to TRBD2. The CDR3 length is 16 residues. V lost 4 bases and J lost 2; bases outside the gene matches: 12. Per the germline V gene, CDR1 is SGHNT and CDR2 is YYREEE (reference sequence). The CDR3 reads CASSPRGGGGTYEQYF. The CDR3, as DNA: TGTGCCAGCAGCCCAAGGGGCGGCGGGGGTACCTACGAGCAGTACTTC.

The V and J genes are TRBV10-3 and TRBJ2-2; tentative D call: TRBD2 (6 bases). Germline V gene lookup returns CDR1 ENHRY and CDR2 SYGVKD. Trimming took off 10 bases at V and 5 bases at J, with 17 bases between the two ends. The CDR3 is 14 amino acids. CDR3 protein: CATRTPGGTGELFF. CDR3 in DNA: TGTGCCACGCGGACCCCCGGAGGGACCGGGGAGCTGTTTTTT.

This chain connects TRBV5-1 to TRBJ2-7, with 10 bases identical to TRBD2. Trimming took 0 bases from V and 4 from J; bases not matched to a gene: 7. From germline, CDR1 is SGHRS and CDR2 YFSETQ. The CDR3 extends over 16 amino acids. The CDR3 coding sequence is TGCGCCAGCAGCTTGGGCAGCGGGAGGGCCTTTTACGAGCAGTACTTC. The encoded protein is CASSLGSGRAFYEQYF. Full variable domain (outside the CDR3, taken from reference TRBV5-1 and TRBJ2-7): KAGVTQTPRYLIKTRGQQVTLSCSPISGHRSVSWYQQTPGQGLQFLFEYFSETQRNKGNFPGRFSGRQFSNSRSEMNVSTLELGDSALYLCASSLGSGRAFYEQYFGPGTRLTVT.

This chain connects TRBV6-5 to TRBJ1-4, with TRBD1 identical over 7 bases. This CDR3 spans 15 amino acids. V trimming: 2 bases; J trimming: 8 bases; junction bases outside the gene matches: 8. CDR1 and CDR2 (germline): MNHEY, SVGAGI. CDR3 sequence reads: CASSYRRQGPEKLFF. The CDR3 DNA reads TGTGCCAGCAGTTACCGGAGACAGGGACCAGAAAAACTGTTTTTT.

The chain is built from TRBV7-2 and TRBJ2-1; perhaps TRBD2 as D (6 bases). Looked up from germline, CDR1 is SGHTA and CDR2 is FQGNSA. The CDR3 is made up of 13 amino acids. The V end lost 5 bases, the J end lost 13 bases, and 18 bases lay between the germline ends. CDR3 bases: TGTGCCAGCAGCACCTACCACGGGGGACCTCAGTTCTTC. Its protein is CASSTYHGGPQFF. The full variable domain, with the rest looked up from reference TRBV7-2 and TRBJ2-1, is GAGVSQSPSNKVTEKGKDVELRCDPISGHTALYWYRQSLGQGLEFLIYFQGNSAPDKSGLPSDRFSAERTGGSVSTLTIQRTQQEDSAVYLCASSTYHGGPQFFGPGTRLTVL.

V is TRBV18 and J is TRBJ2-1; the match to TRBD2 covers 14 bases. V trimming: 6 bases; J trimming: 4 bases; junction bases outside the gene matches: 14. The CDR3 covers 19 residues. Germline lookup yields CDR1 KGHSH and CDR2 LQKENI. CDR3 amino acids: CASSDRGLAGGGKYNEQFF. CDR3 nucleotide sequence: TGTGCCAGCTCTGACAGAGGACTAGCGGGAGGAGGGAAATACAATGAGCAGTTCTTC.

This chain links TRBV19 with TRBJ2-7; D uncertain. Per the germline V gene, CDR1 is LNHDA and CDR2 is SQIVND (reference sequence). Trimming took 2 bases from V and 5 from J, leaving 7 bases between them. The CDR3 sequence is 12 residues long. The CDR3 DNA follows: TGTGCCAGTAGTATATCGACCAACGAGCAGTACTTC. Its translation: CASSISTNEQYF.

This clone was recorded only once. The chain carries TRBV19 and TRBJ1-1; D not certain. CDR1 LNHDA and CDR2 SQIVND come from the germline V gene (reference sequence). Trimming took off 4 bases at V and 3 bases at J, with 3 bases between the two ends. The CDR3 totals 11 residues. This chain's CDR3 is CASSTDTEAFF. The CDR3 DNA is TGTGCCAGTAGTACAGACACTGAAGCTTTCTTT.

The gene calls are TRBV2 and TRBJ2-2; maybe TRBD2 (6 bases). Germline loops: CDR1 SNHLY, CDR2 FYNNEI. V dropped 6 bases and J dropped 4 bases, with 12 bases sitting between them. CDR3 length: 14 amino acids. The chain's CDR3 is CASSAGRGTGELFF. The CDR3 DNA reads as TGTGCCAGCAGCGCCGGGAGAGGCACCGGGGAGCTGTTTTTT.

The gene calls are TRBV27 and TRBJ1-1; a weak D match, TRBD1 (6 bases). The CDR3 totals 14 residues. Per germline, CDR1 MNHEY and CDR2 SMNVEV (reference sequence). Trimming stripped 3 bases from V and 8 bases from J, with 16 bases between. The DNA of the CDR3 is TGTGCCAGCAGTTTTTCACTGGGGGCGGCGGAAGCTTTCTTT. This translates into CASSFSLGAAEAFF.

The chain is built from TRBV7-8 and TRBJ2-7; 8 bases are a match to TRBD1. The CDR3 extends over 13 amino acids. V lost 3 bases to trimming and J lost 7 bases; unmatched junction nucleotides: 5. Germline CDR1 is SGHVS and CDR2 is FQNEAQ. The CDR3 bases are TGTGCCAGCAGCTTCTCCAGGGGGCAAGAGCAGTACTTC. Protein product: CASSFSRGQEQYF.

The chain employs TRBV27 and TRBJ2-7, with D uncertain. Trimming took off 8 bases at V and 2 bases at J, with 10 bases between the two ends. This CDR3 is built from 12 residues. Germline CDR1 MNHEY, CDR2 SMNVEV (reference sequence). CDR3 nucleotides: TGTGCCAGCGGTCACAGTACCTACGAGCAGTACTTC. It translates to CASGHSTYEQYF.

The gene calls are TRBV6-1 and TRBJ2-7; 9 nucleotides agree with TRBD1. There are 14 residues in the CDR3. CDR1 and CDR2 from the germline V gene are MNHNS and SASEGT. J gave up 7 bases and V 2 bases, and 6 bases lay outside the gene matches. CDR3 coding DNA: TGTGCCAGCAGTGAATTACAGGGGGCTGGGGAGCAGTACTTC. The encoded protein is CASSELQGAGEQYF.

This clone was counted once. This chain uses TRBV14 with TRBJ2-7, with 12 bases matching TRBD2. The germline gives CDR1 SGHDN, CDR2 FVKESK. The CDR3 contains 16 residues. J lost 4 bases, V lost 0 bases, and 4 bases had no gene match. CDR3 in amino acids: CASSQDSTSGRYEQYF. The CDR3 DNA reads as TGTGCCAGCAGCCAAGATAGTACTAGCGGGAGGTACGAGCAGTACTTC.

The rearrangement uses TRBV7-9 and TRBJ2-1; 14 nucleotides match TRBD2. The V segment lost 6 bases and the J segment 6 bases; nucleotides outside the gene matches: 10. Looked up from germline, CDR1 is SEHNR and CDR2 is FQNEAQ (reference sequence). CDR3 length equals 17 residues. The CDR3 is CASREPGLAGETNEQFF. The DNA for the CDR3 is TGTGCCAGCAGAGAACCGGGACTAGCGGGAGAAACCAATGAGCAGTTCTTC.

In regard to this clone: Other DNA sequences from this sample encode an identical CDR3 as well. The rearrangement joins TRBV9 to TRBJ1-3; no definite D call. Germline CDR1 reads SGDLS; CDR2 reads YYNGEE. Between the trimmed V and J ends, which lost 2 bases and 0 bases, there was a span of 9 bases. This CDR3 has 15 residues. The CDR3 nucleotides are TGTGCCAGCAGCGTCGGAACAGTCTCTGGAAACACCATATATTTT. This translates into CASSVGTVSGNTIYF.

The chain carries TRBV12-3 or TRBV12-4 and TRBJ1-2, with a tentative D call TRBD1 (5 bases). This CDR3 spans 13 amino acids. V lost 5 bases and J lost 8, with 15 bases in between. The chain's CDR3 is CASSAGTANGYTF. CDR3 DNA: TGTGCCAGCAGTGCCGGGACGGCGAACGGCTACACCTTC.

Only one count was recorded for this clone. The chain combines TRBV7-9 with TRBJ1-2, with 7 bases matching TRBD1. Germline trimming cut 4 bases from V and 6 bases from J; bases unmatched to any gene: 14. The CDR3 runs to 16 residues. Germline-derived CDR1 and CDR2 are SEHNR and FQNEAQ (reference sequence). The CDR3 sequence: CASSSLSRGLDDGYTF. CDR3 nucleotides: TGTGCCAGCAGCTCACTTTCTAGGGGGCTAGACGATGGCTACACCTTC.

Written as DNA, the CDR3 is TGTGCCAGCAGTTTATGGGGGTTAACTGAAGCTTTCTTT. It translates to CASSLWGLTEAFF. The chain employs TRBV27 and TRBJ1-1; TRBD1 is a possible D gene (5 bases). The CDR3 extends over 13 amino acids. Germline V gene sequence: CDR1 MNHEY, CDR2 SMNVEV (reference sequence). V lost 1 base and J 5 bases, leaving 8 bases between the germline ends.

This sequence joins TRBV6-5 and TRBJ2-7; 8 bases map to TRBD2. The CDR3 runs 14 residues. Losses at the gene ends were 5 bases for V and 5 bases for J; bases not matched to a gene: 8. The germline V gene has CDR1 MNHEY and CDR2 SVGAGI. The CDR3 loop reads CASSPRGGTNEQYF. CDR3 sequence (DNA): TGTGCCAGCAGTCCTCGGGGGGGCACTAACGAGCAGTACTTC.

This sequence joins TRBV2 and TRBJ2-5, with D possibly being TRBD2 (5 bases). Germline V gene data show CDR1 as SNHLY and CDR2 as FYNNEI. With 3 bases removed from V and 2 bases from J, the gap between germline ends came to 16 bases. This CDR3 contains 16 residues. CDR3 protein: CASSEGVSVQQETQYF. The DNA of the CDR3 is TGTGCCAGCAGTGAGGGTGTTAGCGTACAGCAAGAGACCCAGTACTTC.

CDR3 in DNA: TGTGCCAGCAGCCTTCTGGGCGGGAGCTCCTACGAGCAGTACTTC. Protein product: CASSLLGGSSYEQYF. The rearrangement joins TRBV6-5 to TRBJ2-7; 7 bases are a match to TRBD2. Per the germline V gene, CDR1 is MNHEY and CDR2 is SVGAGI. V lost 6 bases to trimming and J lost 0 bases; unmatched junction nucleotides: 8. The length of the CDR3 is 15 residues.

The chain uses TRBV19 and TRBJ2-1, with D tentatively TRBD2 (6 bases). Trimming took off 7 bases at V and 7 bases at J, with 29 bases between the two ends. Germline V gene lookup returns CDR1 LNHDA and CDR2 SQIVND (reference sequence). There are 18 residues in the CDR3. CDR3 protein: CASKRSTVGGPLGNEQFF. The CDR3 nucleotides read TGTGCCAGTAAACGCTCAACGGTGGGAGGCCCTCTTGGGAATGAGCAGTTCTTC.

The chain has TRBV4-1 and TRBJ1-1, with 9 bases aligning to TRBD1. CDR1 MGHRA and CDR2 YSYEKL come from the germline V gene. This CDR3 is 16 amino acids long. V gave up 3 bases and J gave up 1 base; unmatched junction bases: 6. The CDR3 is CASSHNRGRGNTEAFF. The CDR3, as DNA: TGCGCCAGCAGCCATAACAGGGGGCGGGGGAACACTGAAGCTTTCTTT.

The chain uses TRBV6-5 and TRBJ1-5; a possible D gene is TRBD1 (6 bases). Trimming pared 5 bases from V and 4 bases from J, leaving 12 bases between. Germline assignment: CDR1 MNHEY and CDR2 SVGAGI. This CDR3 region has 14 residues. The CDR3, as DNA: TGTGCCAGCAGTACAGGGACGAGAAATCAGCCCCAGCATTTT. Its translation is CASSTGTRNQPQHF.

The V gene is TRBV7-9, the J gene TRBJ1-2; possible D gene TRBD1, 6 bases. The CDR3 is 16 residues long. CDR1 SEHNR and CDR2 FQNEAQ come from the germline V gene (reference sequence). Trimming removed 4 bases at V and 2 bases at J, with 17 bases between. The CDR3 DNA reads as TGTGCCAGCAGCTACCTACAGGGCGAGAAAAACTATGGCTACACCTTC. As protein: CASSYLQGEKNYGYTF.

The chain recombines TRBV30 with TRBJ1-1; 7 bases are a match to TRBD1. V lost 3 bases, J lost 5 bases, and 9 bases stayed unmatched. Germline V gene sequence: CDR1 GTSNPN, CDR2 SVGIG (reference sequence). The CDR3 is 14 amino acids. The CDR3 sequence: CAWRNRDRGTEAFF. The CDR3 DNA sequence: TGTGCCTGGAGGAACCGGGACAGAGGGACTGAAGCTTTCTTT.

The rearrangement uses TRBV2 and TRBJ2-1; no reliable D call. The V gene lost 1 base and the J gene lost 2 bases, with 9 bases spanning the gap. CDR3 size: 15 residues. Germline V gene lookup returns CDR1 SNHLY and CDR2 FYNNEI. This CDR3 is CASSEEALPYNEQFF. Written as DNA, the CDR3 is TGTGCCAGCAGTGAAGAGGCACTCCCCTACAATGAGCAGTTCTTC. Full variable domain (missing parts from reference TRBV2 and TRBJ2-1): EPEVTQTPSHQVTQMGQEVILRCVPISNHLYFYWYRQILGQKVEFLVSFYNNEISEKSEIFDDQFSVERPDGSNFTLKIRSTKLEDSAMYFCASSEEALPYNEQFFGPGTRLTVL.

The CDR3 reads CASSLASFRGGSTGELFF. The CDR3 coding sequence is TGTGCCAGCAGTCTCGCCTCTTTTAGGGGAGGTAGCACCGGGGAGCTGTTTTTT. The chain links TRBV27 to TRBJ2-2; a possible D gene is TRBD2 (6 bases). V gave up 5 bases and J gave up 4 bases, with 23 bases separating them. CDR3 length equals 18 residues. Germline lookup yields CDR1 MNHEY and CDR2 SMNVEV (reference sequence).

V gene TRBV20-1 combines with J gene TRBJ2-7; possible D gene TRBD2, 5 bases. This CDR3 has 13 residues. The V gene lost 3 bases and the J gene lost 2 bases, with 11 bases spanning the gap. Germline V gene lookup returns CDR1 DFQATT and CDR2 SNEGSKA (reference sequence). The CDR3 nucleotides read TGCAGTGCTAGTAAGGAGGCACCCTACGAGCAGTACTTC. Translated, it gives CSASKEAPYEQYF.